What follows is one T cell receptor (beta chain) and its context. The antigen is undetermined. Over several immunoSEQ plates, each subset's genomic DNA was distributed in even portions. Profiled with immunoSEQ multiplex PCR; TCRdb holds only in-frame clones, not every one. The sample lists 2 million to 2.5 million clones, just over 90% occurring once. This record belongs to a study of shared clonotypes between healthy human individuals. Findings and limits, study-wide: What naive subsets generally showed was a larger estimated richness than memory subsets showed. A reduction in generation probabilities was seen for non-shared clonotypes relative to those shared by all four donors. Exclusively blood specimens were collected; tissue repertoires likely differ.

This CDR3 is 14 amino acids long. The germline V gene has CDR1 LNHNV and CDR2 YYDKDF (reference sequence). With 1 base removed from V and 5 bases from J, the gap between germline ends came to 12 bases. As defined, naive CD8 cells were CD45RO-negative and positively selected for CCR7, with terminally differentiated effector memory CD45RA+ cells excluded. The sample consisted of naive CD8+ T cells from PBMCs. The chain uses TRBV15 and TRBJ2-7; no clear D. The receptor was derived from a man between 18 and 29 years old in good health. Some clones in this sample may be carry-over from other donors' samples. The CDR3 sequence: CATSRGFSLDEQYF. The CDR3 DNA is TGTGCCACCAGCAGAGGTTTTAGTCTAGACGAGCAGTACTTC.